This T cell receptor (beta chain) was recorded in a study of Graves' ophthalmopathy and Graves' hyperthyroidism. About the research overall: Stable hyperthyroidism meant no progression to ophthalmopathy within 18 months of follow-up.

Trimming left V 2 bases short and J 0 bases short, with 11 bases between. Per the germline V gene, CDR1 is LGHNA and CDR2 is YSLEER. There are 15 residues in the CDR3. Amplification targeted the TCR beta CDR3 regions, with RNA transcripts as the source material. After a first-round RT-PCR with HTBI primers, a second-round multiplex PCR was run. In TCRdb, the multiplex PCR reads were re-called with MiXCR into one record per CDR3 protein. Found here are some 1.1 million distinct CDR3 sequences, 35% to 40% of them singletons; the top ten hold roughly 10%. The rearrangement uses TRBV4-3 and TRBJ2-7, with D tentatively TRBD1 (6 bases). This clonotype originated in an adult man with Graves' hyperthyroidism. The sequencing sample was made of peripheral blood or thyroid tissue (not recorded which). The chain's CDR3 is CASSQLRGSSYEQYF. Written as DNA, the CDR3 is TGCGCCAGCAGCCAACTCAGGGGAAGCTCCTACGAGCAGTACTTC.